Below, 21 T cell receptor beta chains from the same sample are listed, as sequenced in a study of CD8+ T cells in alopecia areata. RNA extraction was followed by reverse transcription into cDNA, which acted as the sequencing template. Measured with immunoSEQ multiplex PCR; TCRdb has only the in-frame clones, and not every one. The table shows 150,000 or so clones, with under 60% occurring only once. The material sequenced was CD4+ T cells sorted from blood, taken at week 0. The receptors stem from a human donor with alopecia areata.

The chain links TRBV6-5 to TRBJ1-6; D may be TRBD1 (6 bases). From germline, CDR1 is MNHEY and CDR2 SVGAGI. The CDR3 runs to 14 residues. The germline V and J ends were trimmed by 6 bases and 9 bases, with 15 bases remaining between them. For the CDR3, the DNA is TGTGCCAGCAGGCAACAGGGTCTCGGTTCACCCCTCCACTTT. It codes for CASRQQGLGSPLHF.

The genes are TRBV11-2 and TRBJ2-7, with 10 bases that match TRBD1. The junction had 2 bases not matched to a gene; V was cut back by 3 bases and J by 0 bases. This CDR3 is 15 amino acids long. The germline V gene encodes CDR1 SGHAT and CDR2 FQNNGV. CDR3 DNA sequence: TGTGCCAGCAGCTTCGGACAGGGGGGCTCCTACGAGCAGTACTTC. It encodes CASSFGQGGSYEQYF.

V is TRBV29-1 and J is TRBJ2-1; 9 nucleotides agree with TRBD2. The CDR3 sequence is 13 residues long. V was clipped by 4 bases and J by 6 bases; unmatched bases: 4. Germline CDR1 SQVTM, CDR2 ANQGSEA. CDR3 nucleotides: TGCAGCGTTGGGCGGGGGGGTTTCAATGAGCAGTTCTTC. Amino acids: CSVGRGGFNEQFF.

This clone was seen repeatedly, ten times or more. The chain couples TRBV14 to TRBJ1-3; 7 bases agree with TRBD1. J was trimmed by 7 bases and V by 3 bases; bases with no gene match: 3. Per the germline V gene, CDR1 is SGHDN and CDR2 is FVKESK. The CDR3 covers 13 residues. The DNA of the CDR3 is TGTGCCAGCAGCCAGGTGGGACAGAACACCATATATTTT. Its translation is CASSQVGQNTIYF.

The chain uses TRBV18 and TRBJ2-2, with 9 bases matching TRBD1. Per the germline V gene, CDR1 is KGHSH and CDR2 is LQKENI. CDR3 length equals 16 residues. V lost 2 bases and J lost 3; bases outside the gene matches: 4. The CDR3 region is CASSPRNRGHTGELFF. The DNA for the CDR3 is TGTGCCAGCTCACCAAGGAACAGGGGGCACACCGGGGAGCTGTTTTTT.

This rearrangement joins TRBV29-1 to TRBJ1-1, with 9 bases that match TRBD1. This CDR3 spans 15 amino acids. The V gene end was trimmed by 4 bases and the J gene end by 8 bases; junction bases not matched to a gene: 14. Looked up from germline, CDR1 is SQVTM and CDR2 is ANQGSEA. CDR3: CSVGYRGRSGKEAFF. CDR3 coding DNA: TGCAGCGTTGGCTACAGGGGGCGCTCAGGGAAAGAAGCTTTCTTT.

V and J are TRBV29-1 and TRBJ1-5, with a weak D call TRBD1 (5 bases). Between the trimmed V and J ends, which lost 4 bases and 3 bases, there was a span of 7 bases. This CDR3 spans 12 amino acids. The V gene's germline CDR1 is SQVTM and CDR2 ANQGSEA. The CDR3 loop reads CSVGDYNQPQHF. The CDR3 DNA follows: TGCAGCGTTGGGGACTACAATCAGCCCCAGCATTTT.

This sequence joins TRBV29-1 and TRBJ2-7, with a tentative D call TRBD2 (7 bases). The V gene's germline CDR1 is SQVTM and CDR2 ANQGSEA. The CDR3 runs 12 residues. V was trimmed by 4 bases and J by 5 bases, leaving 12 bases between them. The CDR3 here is CSVGRGAHEQYF. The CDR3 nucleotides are TGCAGCGTTGGTCGGGGGGCCCACGAGCAGTACTTC.

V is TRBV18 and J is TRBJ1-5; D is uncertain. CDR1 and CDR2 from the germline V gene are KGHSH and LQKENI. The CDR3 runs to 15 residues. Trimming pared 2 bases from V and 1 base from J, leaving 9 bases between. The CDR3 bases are TGTGCCAGCTCACCAAGCGGAAGCAGCAATCAGCCCCAGCATTTT. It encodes CASSPSGSSNQPQHF.

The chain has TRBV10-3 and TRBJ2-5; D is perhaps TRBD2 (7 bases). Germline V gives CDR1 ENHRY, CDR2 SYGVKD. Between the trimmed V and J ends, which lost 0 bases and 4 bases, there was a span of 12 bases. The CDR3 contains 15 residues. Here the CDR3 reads CAISESRGGRETQYF. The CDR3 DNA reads TGTGCCATCAGTGAGTCGAGGGGGGGCCGAGAGACCCAGTACTTC.

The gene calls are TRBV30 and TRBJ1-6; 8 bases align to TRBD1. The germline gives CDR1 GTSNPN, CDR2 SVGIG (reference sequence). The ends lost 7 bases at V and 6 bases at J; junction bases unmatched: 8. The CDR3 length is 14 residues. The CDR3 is CASLDRGLNSPLHF. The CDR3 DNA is TGTGCCTCCTTAGACAGGGGTCTTAATTCACCCCTCCACTTT.

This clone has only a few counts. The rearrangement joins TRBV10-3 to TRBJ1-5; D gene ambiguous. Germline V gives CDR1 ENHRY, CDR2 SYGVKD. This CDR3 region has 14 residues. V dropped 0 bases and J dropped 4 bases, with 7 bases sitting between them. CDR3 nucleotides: TGTGCCATCAGTGAGTCCGAGGGAAATCAGCCCCAGCATTTT. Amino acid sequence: CAISESEGNQPQHF.

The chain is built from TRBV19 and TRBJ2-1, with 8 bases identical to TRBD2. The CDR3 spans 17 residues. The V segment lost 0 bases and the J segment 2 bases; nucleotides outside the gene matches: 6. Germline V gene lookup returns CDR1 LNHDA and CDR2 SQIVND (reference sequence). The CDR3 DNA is TGTGCCAGTAGTATAGATCGGAAAGCGGGGGCCTACAATGAGCAGTTCTTC. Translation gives CASSIDRKAGAYNEQFF.

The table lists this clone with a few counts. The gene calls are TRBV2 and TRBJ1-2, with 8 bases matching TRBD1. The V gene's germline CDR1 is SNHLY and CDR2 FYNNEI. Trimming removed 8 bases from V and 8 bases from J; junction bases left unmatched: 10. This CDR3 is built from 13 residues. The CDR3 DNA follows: TGTGCCAGCGCGGGACAGGCTGTAGGCGGCTACACCTTC. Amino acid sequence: CASAGQAVGGYTF.

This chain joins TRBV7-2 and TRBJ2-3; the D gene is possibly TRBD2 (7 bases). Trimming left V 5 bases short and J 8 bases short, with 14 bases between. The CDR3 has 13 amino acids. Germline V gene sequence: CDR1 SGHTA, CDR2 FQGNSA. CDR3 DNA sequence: TGTGCCAGCAGCGTCGGGGGGCGGGTTACGCAGTATTTT. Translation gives CASSVGGRVTQYF.

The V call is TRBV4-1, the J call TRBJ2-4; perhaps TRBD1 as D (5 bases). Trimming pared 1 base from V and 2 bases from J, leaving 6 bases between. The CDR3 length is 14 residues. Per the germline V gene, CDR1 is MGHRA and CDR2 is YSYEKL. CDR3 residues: CASSQGQSKNIQYF. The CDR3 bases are TGCGCCAGCAGCCAAGGACAGTCCAAAAACATTCAGTACTTC.

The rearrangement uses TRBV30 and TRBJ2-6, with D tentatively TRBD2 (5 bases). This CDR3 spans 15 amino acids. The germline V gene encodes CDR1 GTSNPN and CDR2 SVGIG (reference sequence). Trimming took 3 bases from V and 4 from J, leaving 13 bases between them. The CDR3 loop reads CAWSSSGMGANVLTF. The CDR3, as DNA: TGTGCCTGGAGCTCCAGCGGTATGGGGGCCAACGTCCTGACTTTC.

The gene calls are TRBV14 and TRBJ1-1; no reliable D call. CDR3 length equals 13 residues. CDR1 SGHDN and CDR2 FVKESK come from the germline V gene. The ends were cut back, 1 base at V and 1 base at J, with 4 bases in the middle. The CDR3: CASSQAGNTEAFF. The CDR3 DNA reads TGTGCCAGCAGCCAAGCAGGGAACACTGAAGCTTTCTTT.

The chain's CDR3 is CAWSESGQGAEAFF. The CDR3, as DNA: TGTGCCTGGAGTGAAAGCGGGCAGGGAGCTGAAGCTTTCTTT. The chain joins TRBV30 to TRBJ1-1, with D perhaps matching TRBD1 (5 bases). The germline V gene encodes CDR1 GTSNPN and CDR2 SVGIG (reference sequence). Trimming took 1 base from V and 6 from J, leaving 15 bases between them. The CDR3 runs 14 residues. The variable domain in full, completed from reference TRBV30 and TRBJ1-1, reads SQTIHQWPATLVQPVGSPLSLECTVEGTSNPNLYWYRQAAGRGLQLLFYSVGIGQISSEVPQNLSASRPQDRQFILSSKKLLLSDSGFYLCAWSESGQGAEAFFGQGTRLTVV.

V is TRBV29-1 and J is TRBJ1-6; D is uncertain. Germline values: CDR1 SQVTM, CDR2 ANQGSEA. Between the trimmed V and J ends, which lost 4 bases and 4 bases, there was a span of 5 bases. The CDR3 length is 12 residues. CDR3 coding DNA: TGCAGCGTTGCGGGATATAATTCACCCCTCCACTTT. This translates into CSVAGYNSPLHF.

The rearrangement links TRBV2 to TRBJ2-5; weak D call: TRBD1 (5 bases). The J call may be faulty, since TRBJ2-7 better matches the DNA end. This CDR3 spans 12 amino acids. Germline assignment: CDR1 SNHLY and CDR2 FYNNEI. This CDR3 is CASKRQLYEQYF. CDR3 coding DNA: TGTGCCAGCAAGAGACAGCTCTACGAGCAGTACTTC.